This T cell receptor (beta chain) comes out of a study of CD8 T cells in ankylosing spondylitis. The CDR3 has 12 residues. From germline, CDR1 is MNHEY and CDR2 SVGAGI. V lost 4 bases, J lost 5 bases, and 7 bases lay in between. This clonotype showed up many times. In TCRdb, the 5' RACE reads were re-called with MiXCR into one record per CDR3 protein. The table records about 160,000 distinct CDR3 sequences, around 16% of them present only once. The source is a male donor with ankylosing spondylitis or in good health (not recorded which). J is TRBJ2-3 and V is TRBV6-5; no definite D call. Sequences were obtained from blood, either unsorted or a sorted T cell fraction (not recorded which). CDR3 nucleotides: TGTGCCAGCAGTTTCCAGCGAGATACGCAGTATTTT. Amino acids: CASSFQRDTQYF.